This entry describes one TCR beta chain. The authors' processing: Counts of nucleated cells, estimated from reference gene primer amplification, were obtained. Clones were sequenced by immunoSEQ multiplex PCR, and TCRdb holds only the in-frame ones, with some missing. V and J calls plus clone size are reproduced from that table; the DNA served to infer D and trimming. The sample has about 100,000 clones, about 91% seen once; the top ten hold about 4%. The sample is drawn from a study of blood T cell repertoires in COVID-19. Looking at the study overall: COVID-19 samples, acute and convalescent, were from the United States, Italy and Spain. T cells, B-cell-depleted T cells, or PBMCs provided the cDNA or gDNA that served as material.

The CDR3 consists of 14 residues. The V gene's germline CDR1 is SGHRS and CDR2 YFSETQ. V shed 3 bases and J shed 0 bases, with 7 bases lying between them. The J gene is TRBJ1-3, the V gene TRBV5-1; D perhaps matches TRBD1 (5 bases). The TCR sequence derives from a man aged 18-30 years with acute or convalescent COVID-19. The sequenced sample was peripheral blood. CDR3 DNA sequence: TGCGCCAGCAGCTCTGGGGCCTCTGGAAACACCATATATTTT. Its protein product is CASSSGASGNTIYF.